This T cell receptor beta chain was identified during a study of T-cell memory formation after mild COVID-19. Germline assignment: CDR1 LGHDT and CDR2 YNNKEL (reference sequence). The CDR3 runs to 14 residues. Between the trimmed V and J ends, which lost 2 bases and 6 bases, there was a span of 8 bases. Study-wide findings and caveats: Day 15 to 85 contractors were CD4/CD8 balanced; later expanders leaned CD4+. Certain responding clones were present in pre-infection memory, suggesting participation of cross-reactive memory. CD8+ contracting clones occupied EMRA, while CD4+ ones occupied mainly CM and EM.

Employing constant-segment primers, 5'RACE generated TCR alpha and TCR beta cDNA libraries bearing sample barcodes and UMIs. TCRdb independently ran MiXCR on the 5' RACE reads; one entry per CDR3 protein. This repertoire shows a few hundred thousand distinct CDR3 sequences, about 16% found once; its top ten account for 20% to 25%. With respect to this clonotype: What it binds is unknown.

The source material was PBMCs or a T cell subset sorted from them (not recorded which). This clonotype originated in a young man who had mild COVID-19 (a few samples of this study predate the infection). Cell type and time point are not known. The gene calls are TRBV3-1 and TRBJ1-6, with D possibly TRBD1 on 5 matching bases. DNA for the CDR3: TGTGCCAGCAGCCAACAGGGCAGTAATTCACCCCTCCACTTT. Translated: CASSQQGSNSPLHF.